This is a list of T cell receptor beta chains from one sample in a study of regulatory T cells in long-lasting Graves disease. TCRdb used MiXCR to reprocess the multiplex PCR reads, holding one entry per CDR3 protein. The sample shows approximately 400,000 distinct CDR3 sequences, approximately 12% of them seen only once. These data also formed part of another study, on T cells in Graves' hyperthyroidism and ophthalmopathy.

Sequenced here: peripheral blood mononuclear cells (PBMCs), sampled at new diagnosis, from a patient treated with antithyroid drugs. The receptors derive from a woman younger than 30 with Graves disease. The CDR3 runs from the conserved cysteine through the conserved F or W. Each record gives: clone size, D gene, CDR3 length, V gene, J gene, CDR3 protein, CDR3 DNA. D genes are given only for firm matches. Only some rows state a clone size, as once, few, many or a class for expanded clones.

>many|-|14|TRBV20-1|TRBJ2-3
CSALVRDRLDTQYF
TGCAGTGCTCTAGTGCGGGATCGGCTAGATACGCAGTATTTT
>many|-|13|TRBV2|TRBJ1-1
CASLPSWTVTAFF
TGTGCCAGCCTCCCTTCTTGGACAGTCACTGCTTTCTTT
>-|-|14|TRBV28|TRBJ1-3
CASSFPDSPGLIYF
TGTGCCAGCAGTTTTCCGGACTCCCCGGGCTTAATATATTTT
>many|-|13|TRBV2|TRBJ2-5
CASSEATRETQYF
TGTGCCAGCAGTGAAGCCACGCGGGAGACCCAGTACTTC
>few|-|14|TRBV20-1|TRBJ2-1
CSATRGDLDNEQFF
TGCAGTGCCACAAGGGGGGATTTGGACAATGAGCAGTTCTTC
>many|TRBD1|14|TRBV10-3|TRBJ1-1
CAISWTGPNTEAFF
TGTGCCATCAGTTGGACAGGCCCTAACACTGAAGCTTTCTTT
>few|-|15|TRBV28|TRBJ2-1
CASSLTRESRNEQFF
TGTGCCAGCAGTTTAACCAGGGAAAGCCGCAATGAGCAGTTCTTC
>few|-|13|TRBV29-1|TRBJ1-2
CSTADSLTYGYTF
TGCAGCACAGCGGACAGTCTCACCTATGGCTACACCTTC
>few|-|14|TRBV4-1|TRBJ2-1
CASSHQSSYNEQFF
TGCGCCAGCAGCCACCAGAGCTCCTACAATGAGCAGTTCTTC
>few|TRBD1|15|TRBV6-1|TRBJ2-1
CASRRDRLPQNEQFF
TGTGCCAGCAGGAGGGACAGGCTCCCACAGAATGAGCAGTTCTTC
>-|TRBD1|15|TRBV20-1|TRBJ1-2
CSARSSGGSGYGYTF
TGCAGTGCTAGGTCCTCAGGGGGCAGCGGCTATGGCTACACCTTC
>many|TRBD1|16|TRBV12-3/TRBV12-4|TRBJ1-6
CASRRQGNSHNSPLHF
TGTGCCAGCAGGCGACAGGGGAACTCACATAATTCACCCCTCCACTTT
>few|TRBD2|14|TRBV29-1|TRBJ2-3
CSALLAGGTDTQYF
TGCAGCGCCCTGCTAGCGGGAGGGACAGATACGCAGTATTTT
>many|-|15|TRBV19|TRBJ1-5
CASTIRALGDQPQHF
TGTGCCAGTACCATTCGGGCCTTGGGCGATCAGCCCCAGCATTTT
>-|-|13|TRBV4-1|TRBJ2-7
CASARQRDYEQYF
TGCGCCAGCGCCAGGCAGAGAGACTACGAGCAGTACTTC
>many|-|14|TRBV12-3/TRBV12-4|TRBJ1-4
CASSLTSSHEKLFF
TGTGCCAGCAGTTTGACCTCTAGCCATGAAAAACTGTTTTTT
>many|TRBD1|15|TRBV18|TRBJ1-1
CASSRNRGMNTEAFF
TGTGCCAGCTCACGGAACAGGGGGATGAACACTGAAGCTTTCTTT
>-|-|16|TRBV2|TRBJ1-1
CASRGGAVILNTEAFF
TGTGCCAGCAGGGGGGGGGCGGTGATACTGAACACTGAAGCTTTCTTT
>many|TRBD2|17|TRBV6-2/TRBV6-3|TRBJ2-3
CASGQSGGTSSTDTQYF
TGTGCCAGCGGACAGAGCGGGGGCACATCTAGCACAGATACGCAGTATTTT
>-|-|10|TRBV20-1|TRBJ2-1
CSATNGEQFF
TGCAGTGCAACTAATGGTGAGCAGTTCTTC
>few|TRBD1|15|TRBV6-2/TRBV6-3|TRBJ1-5
CASNLRTGRNQPQHF
TGTGCCAGCAACCTGAGGACAGGTCGCAATCAGCCCCAGCATTTT
>few|TRBD2|16|TRBV4-2|TRBJ2-5
CASSQEGLDGQETQYF
TGTGCCAGCAGCCAAGAAGGACTAGACGGCCAAGAGACCCAGTACTTC
>-|-|15|TRBV14|TRBJ1-2
CASSQSLQGLYGYTF
TGTGCCAGCAGCCAATCCCTACAGGGCCTCTATGGCTACACCTTC
>few|-|11|TRBV29-1|TRBJ2-7
CSVEREYEQYF
TGCAGCGTTGAGAGGGAATACGAGCAGTACTTC
>many|-|14|TRBV7-2|TRBJ2-3
CASSLAVLGGAQYF
TGTGCCAGCAGCTTAGCGGTTCTGGGCGGGGCGCAGTATTTT
>few|-|12|TRBV7-2|TRBJ2-7
CASSSIENEQYF
TGTGCCAGCAGCTCGATCGAGAACGAGCAGTACTTC
>many|TRBD2|15|TRBV29-1|TRBJ2-7
CSVEDSSGGLYEQYF
TGCAGCGTTGAAGATTCGTCGGGAGGACTCTACGAGCAGTACTTC
>many|-|15|TRBV7-8|TRBJ2-1
CASSGGGGSYNEQFF
TGTGCCAGCAGCGGAGGGGGGGGCTCCTACAATGAGCAGTTCTTC
>many|-|13|TRBV29-1|TRBJ2-5
CSVEEESGVTQYF
TGCAGCGTTGAAGAGGAGTCCGGCGTCACCCAGTACTTC
>few|-|12|TRBV30|TRBJ1-6
CAWSARGAPLHF
TGTGCCTGGAGTGCCCGAGGGGCGCCCCTCCACTTT
>-|-|16|TRBV28|TRBJ2-2
CASSAESEGDTGELFF
TGTGCCAGCAGTGCCGAAAGTGAGGGGGACACCGGGGAGCTGTTTTTT
>few|-|15|TRBV5-1|TRBJ1-5
CASSLSGQLNQPQHF
TGCGCCAGCAGCTTGAGCGGTCAGCTCAATCAGCCCCAGCATTTT
>few|TRBD1|16|TRBV6-2/TRBV6-3|TRBJ1-1
CASGSGQATMNTEAFF
TGTGCCAGCGGTTCCGGACAGGCCACCATGAACACTGAAGCTTTCTTT
>many|TRBD2|13|TRBV20-1|TRBJ2-3
CSAESGETDTQYF
TGCAGTGCTGAAAGCGGGGAGACAGATACGCAGTATTTT
>many|-|16|TRBV24-1|TRBJ2-1
CATSDPRGGSYNEQFF
TGTGCCACCAGTGACCCCAGGGGGGGCTCCTACAATGAGCAGTTCTTC